This record looks at one TCR beta chain sequence and its context. This sample stems from a study of human T cells and chemical hapten exposure. Study overall: Among samples, TCR yields varied mainly because of small differences in pooled library volume.

The authors' processing: Samples had a median of around 92,000 TCRs, ranging about 20,000 to 750,000. MiXCR, applied by TCRdb to the RACE reads, yields one record per CDR3 protein. TCRdb, rather than the study authors, made the V and J calls. The sample comprises around 100,000 distinct CDR3 sequences, about an eighth of which are singletons, and roughly 3.1% rests with the top ten. Noted time point: patch test 2, 6 weeks after DPC sensitization. The treatment is: therapeutic diphenylcyclopropenone sensitization with weekly scalp DPC. Those who donated were patients with alopecia, 18 to 70 years of age, and suitable for DPC. Germline CDR1 SQVTM, CDR2 ANQGSEA. This CDR3 is 11 amino acids long. Trimming cost V 7 bases and J 4 bases, with 8 bases left between them.

Sequenced here: whole blood, sampled in connection with sensitization to the hapten diphenylcyclopropenone (DPC). The chain joins TRBV29-1 to TRBJ2-1; D is unresolved. The receptor's source is a woman aged 40 to 55 with alopecia areata. Some clones in this sample may be carry-over from other donors' samples. CDR3 coding DNA: TGCAGCGGGACCCGGTACAATGAGCAGTTCTTC. This sequence encodes CSGTRYNEQFF.